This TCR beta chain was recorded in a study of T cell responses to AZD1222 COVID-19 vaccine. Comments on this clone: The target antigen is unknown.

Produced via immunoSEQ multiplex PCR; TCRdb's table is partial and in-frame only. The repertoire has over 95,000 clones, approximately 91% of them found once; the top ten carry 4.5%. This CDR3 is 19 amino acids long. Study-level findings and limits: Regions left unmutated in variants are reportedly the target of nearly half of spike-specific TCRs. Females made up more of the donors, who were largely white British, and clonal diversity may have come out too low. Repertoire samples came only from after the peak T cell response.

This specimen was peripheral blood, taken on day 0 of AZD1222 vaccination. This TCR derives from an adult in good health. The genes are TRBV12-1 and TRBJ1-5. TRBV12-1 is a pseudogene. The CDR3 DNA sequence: TGTGCCAGCAGCTTTGACTCGCCTCTATTCTTCAGTAGCAATCAGCCCCAGCATTTT. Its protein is CASSFDSPLFFSSNQPQHF.